These T cell receptor beta chains were read from a single sample in a study of T cell repertoires in cytomegalovirus infection. TCRdb processed the reads anew with MiXCR; each CDR3 protein has one entry. This sample carries some 900,000 distinct CDR3 sequences, approximately 29% of them seen once, and the ten largest clones take 9.5% to 15%. These TCRs are of unknown antigen specificity. The specimen was cultured CD8+ T cells from PBMCs, collected from culture after CMV antigen stimulation. These receptors all come from a human donor in good health (CMV status not recorded). Some clones in this sample may be carry-over from other donors' samples. The CDR3 runs from the conserved cysteine through the conserved F or W. Fields, in order: clone size, V gene, D gene, J gene, CDR3 DNA, CDR3 protein. The D gene is left open where the match is weak. Clone size is not always given. Where it is, it says once, few, many or a class for expanded clones.

NA	TRBV20-1	TRBD1	TRBJ2-1	TGCAGTGCTAGAGGTGTGACAGGGATTCACAATGAGCAGTTCTTC	CSARGVTGIHNEQFF
many	TRBV12-3/TRBV12-4	NA	TRBJ1-1	TGTGCCAGCAGACTTCCGGGGGGAACTGAAGCTTTCTTT	CASRLPGGTEAFF
NA	TRBV5-6	NA	TRBJ1-1	TGTGTCAGCAGCCACACGACAGCTATCCTGAACACTGAAGCTTTCTTT	CVSSHTTAILNTEAFF
NA	TRBV3-1	TRBD1	TRBJ2-2	TGTGCCAGCAGCGGACAGGGGCGTTCGTTTTTT	CASSGQGRSFF
NA	TRBV4-1	NA	TRBJ1-1	TGCGCCAGCAGCCCAGCGGCAGGAAAGACTGAAGCTTTCTTT	CASSPAAGKTEAFF
NA	TRBV12-3/TRBV12-4	NA	TRBJ1-1	TGTGCCAGCAGTCCCCAGGGGCCCACTGAAGCTTTCTTT	CASSPQGPTEAFF
NA	TRBV9	NA	TRBJ2-3	TGTGCCAGCAGCCAGGACCGATCTTCTAGCACAGATACGCAGTATTTT	CASSQDRSSSTDTQYF
NA	TRBV14	TRBD1	TRBJ1-6	TGTGCCAGCAGCCTAAGCCGGGACAGGGAACTATATAATTCACCCCTCCACTTT	CASSLSRDRELYNSPLHF
few	TRBV5-5	NA	TRBJ2-5	TGTGCCAGCAGCACGACGGGGGGCTGGGAGACCCAGTACTTC	CASSTTGGWETQYF
NA	TRBV14	NA	TRBJ2-4	TGTGCCAGCAGCCATCCGGACGGAGGGAACATTCAGTACTTC	CASSHPDGGNIQYF
NA	TRBV4-1	NA	TRBJ2-5	TGCGCCAGCAGCCACGGGACGGGAGAGGGAGAGACCCAGTACTTC	CASSHGTGEGETQYF
NA	TRBV12-3/TRBV12-4	NA	TRBJ1-1	TGTGCCAGCACCGTCGCGGGACATCTCAACACTGAAGCTTTCTTT	CASTVAGHLNTEAFF
few	TRBV7-6	TRBD1	TRBJ2-2	TGTGCCAGCAGCCACGAGGACAGGGCCGACGGGGAGCTGTTTTTT	CASSHEDRADGELFF
few	TRBV7-6	TRBD1	TRBJ1-4	TGTGCCAGCAGCGCAGGACAGGCAACTAATGAAAAACTGTTTTTT	CASSAGQATNEKLFF
many	TRBV7-3	NA	TRBJ2-3	TGTGCCAGCAGCCCCTCTCCCAATTCGGGGGCCAGGGAAGGGAATACGCAGTATTTT	CASSPSPNSGAREGNTQYF
NA	TRBV3-1	NA	TRBJ1-1	TGTGCCAGCAGCCTCTCAGGGTCGGATACTGAAGCTTTCTTT	CASSLSGSDTEAFF
few	TRBV9	NA	TRBJ2-5	TGTGCCAGCAGCGTCGAGGGGAGGAAGACCCAGTACTTC	CASSVEGRKTQYF
NA	TRBV7-3	TRBD2	TRBJ2-1	TGTGTCAGCAGCCGGACTAGGTTTGACTACAATGAGCAGTTCTTC	CVSSRTRFDYNEQFF
NA	TRBV7-8	NA	TRBJ2-1	TGTGCCAGCAGCTTAGGGGTCTCAGATTACAATGAGCAGTTCTTC	CASSLGVSDYNEQFF
NA	TRBV13	NA	TRBJ2-7	TGTGCCAGCAGCTTAAGGCCTAGCGAAGGGGACGAGCAGTACTTC	CASSLRPSEGDEQYF
many	TRBV7-8	NA	TRBJ1-1	TGTGCCAGCACCTACCCGGGAGTCGGAGACACTGAAGCTTTCTTT	CASTYPGVGDTEAFF